These 6 T cell receptor beta chains originate from one sample sequenced in a study of blood T cell repertoires in COVID-19. Sequencing was performed with immunoSEQ multiplex PCR; in TCRdb, only in-frame clones are kept and a portion is missing. This table holds a few hundred thousand clones, 70% to 90% found once. Sequencing was performed on peripheral blood. Receptors were obtained from a woman in her 70s with COVID-19, enrolled during active disease.

This sequence joins TRBV5-1 and TRBJ2-5; tentatively, D is TRBD1 (6 bases). The CDR3 is made up of 13 amino acids. V lost 4 bases, J lost 5 bases, and 12 bases lay in between. The germline V gene encodes CDR1 SGHRS and CDR2 YFSETQ. CDR3 DNA sequence: TGCGCCAGCAGCACCACAGGGCTGGAGACCCAGTACTTC. Its translation: CASSTTGLETQYF.

The V and J genes are TRBV24-1 and TRBJ2-1; 10 nucleotides match TRBD2. This CDR3 comprises 15 residues. Germline CDR1 is KGHDR and CDR2 is SFDVKD. The V gene end was trimmed by 5 bases and the J gene end by 6 bases; junction bases not matched to a gene: 6. In DNA, the CDR3 is TGTGCCACCAGTGGTGAGCGGGGGGGGCCCAATGAGCAGTTCTTC. This translates into CATSGERGGPNEQFF.

The CDR3 coding sequence is TGTGCCAGTAGTGTCACAGGGCTGGGATCTGGTTTCTTT. Amino acid sequence: CASSVTGLGSGFF. V is TRBV19 and J is TRBJ1-1; perhaps TRBD1 as D (6 bases). Germline V gene data show CDR1 as LNHDA and CDR2 as SQIVND (reference sequence). This CDR3 is built from 13 residues. Trimming stripped 5 bases from V and 13 bases from J, with 20 bases between.

V gene TRBV19 combines with J gene TRBJ2-7; D unclear. This CDR3 contains 12 residues. Germline V gene sequence: CDR1 LNHDA, CDR2 SQIVND (reference sequence). The ends were cut back, 5 bases at V and 9 bases at J, with 14 bases in the middle. The chain's CDR3 is CASSVPIKMQYF. CDR3 nucleotides: TGTGCCAGTAGTGTTCCTATCAAAATGCAGTACTTC.

This chain uses TRBV7-2 with TRBJ2-3; a weak D match, TRBD1 (5 bases). The CDR3 is 15 residues long. The V end was cut by 1 base, the J end by 2 bases, with 10 bases between. The germline V gene encodes CDR1 SGHTA and CDR2 FQGNSA. Here the CDR3 reads CASSLVGAVTDTQYF. The CDR3 region has the DNA TGTGCCAGCAGCTTAGTAGGGGCGGTCACAGATACGCAGTATTTT.

V gene TRBV24-1 combines with J gene TRBJ2-7, with 10 bases aligning to TRBD2. The ends lost 3 bases at V and 5 bases at J; junction bases unmatched: 6. CDR1 is KGHDR and CDR2 is SFDVKD in the germline V gene. CDR3 size: 15 residues. CDR3: CATSDSGGAGDEQYF. As DNA, the CDR3 is TGTGCCACCAGTGATAGCGGGGGGGCCGGGGACGAGCAGTACTTC.